Listed here are 20 T cell receptor beta chains from one sample, sequenced in a study of spatial heterogeneity in lung cancer. Time point reported: sample taken at primary tumor resection. Tumor, nontumor lung or frozen PBMC supplied whole RNA that was sequenced unsorted. From the 5' RACE reads, TCRdb called clonotypes with MiXCR, one entry per CDR3 protein. Of 40,000 to 50,000 distinct CDR3 sequences in the sample, 7.6% were seen once. The material sequenced was PBMCs, taken at surgery. Every receptor here comes from a female donor with early-stage non-small cell lung cancer.

At least ten counts were recorded for this clonotype. J is TRBJ2-4 and V is TRBV7-2, with D unresolved. This CDR3 is 15 amino acids long. Germline values: CDR1 SGHTA, CDR2 FQGNSA. Trimming shortened V by 2 bases and J by 1 base, and 9 bases separated the two germline ends. The CDR3 bases are TGTGCCAGCAGCTTATTGGAAGGGGCCAAAAACATTCAGTACTTC. Amino acids: CASSLLEGAKNIQYF.

This clonotype was counted between two and nine times. This chain connects TRBV19 to TRBJ1-2; D ambiguous. This CDR3 spans 15 amino acids. V was shortened by 5 bases and J by 4 bases, with 17 bases between the two germline ends. Germline V lookup: CDR1 LNHDA, CDR2 SQIVND (reference sequence). CDR3 coding DNA: TGTGCCAGTAGTTATTCGGGGAGGTTGATCTATGGCTACACCTTC. Its translation is CASSYSGRLIYGYTF.

This clonotype turned up a few times. The chain uses TRBV18 and TRBJ1-3; D is undetermined. Trimming pared 1 base from V and 5 bases from J, leaving 6 bases between. This CDR3 comprises 13 residues. Germline V gene data show CDR1 as KGHSH and CDR2 as LQKENI. CDR3 region: CASSPLARNTIYF. DNA for the CDR3: TGTGCCAGCTCACCACTCGCTCGAAACACCATATATTTT.

CDR3 protein: CSIRSDSAAGGYTF. The CDR3 coding sequence is TGCAGCATAAGATCGGACAGTGCTGCGGGAGGCTACACCTTC. J is TRBJ1-2 and V is TRBV29-1; D may be TRBD1 (6 bases). This CDR3 spans 14 amino acids. Trimming took 8 bases from V and 8 from J, leaving 24 bases between them. Per germline, CDR1 SQVTM and CDR2 ANQGSEA.

With respect to this clonotype: At one end the junction does not follow the germline gene, possibly because of a read error. The J gene is TRBJ1-2, the V gene TRBV12-3 or TRBV12-4, with D possibly TRBD1 on 5 matching bases. The CDR3 consists of 13 residues. CDR3 bases: TGTGCCAGCAGTTTATTCCAGGGTAGTGGCGACACCTTC. This translates into CASSLFQGSGDTF.

The chain recombines TRBV7-9 with TRBJ1-5; perhaps TRBD1 as D (5 bases). CDR3 length: 19 residues. Trimming shortened V by 1 base and J by 2 bases, and 21 bases separated the two germline ends. Germline V gene lookup returns CDR1 SEHNR and CDR2 FQNEAQ (reference sequence). The CDR3 region is CASSLVRDGFGGRNQPQHF. The CDR3 DNA follows: TGTGCCAGCAGCTTAGTGCGGGACGGATTCGGAGGTCGCAATCAGCCCCAGCATTTT.

This clonotype was seen repeatedly, ten times or more. V gene TRBV4-3 combines with J gene TRBJ1-5; no firm D call. This CDR3 comprises 14 residues. Germline CDR1 LGHNA, CDR2 YSLEER. The V gene lost 4 bases and the J gene lost 9 bases, with 16 bases spanning the gap. In DNA form, the CDR3 reads TGCGCCAGCAGCCCGGGCCAGCTCGGTGGGCCCCAGCATTTT. Amino acid sequence: CASSPGQLGGPQHF.

With regard to this clonotype: A much larger clone sits a single nucleotide away, making a read error possible. The CDR3 DNA follows: TGTGCCAGCAGCCGACAGGAGCTTGAAACAGATACGCAGTATTTT. As protein: CASSRQELETDTQYF. This chain links TRBV14 with TRBJ2-3; perhaps TRBD1 as D (6 bases). The CDR3 contains 15 residues. V lost 4 bases and J lost 3, with 14 bases in between. CDR1 SGHDN and CDR2 FVKESK come from the germline V gene.

There are a few counts of this clonotype. CDR3 DNA: TGTGCCAGCAGCTTAGCAGCAGGACCTGGAAACACCATATATTTT. Translated, it gives CASSLAAGPGNTIYF. The genes are TRBV7-2 and TRBJ1-3; D remains unclear. The CDR3 loop spans 15 amino acids. Per germline, CDR1 SGHTA and CDR2 FQGNSA. The V gene lost 0 bases and the J gene lost 2 bases, with 8 bases spanning the gap.

The genes are TRBV20-1 and TRBJ2-7; 9 nucleotides match TRBD1. Looked up from germline, CDR1 is DFQATT and CDR2 is SNEGSKA (reference sequence). The CDR3 is 13 amino acids. Trimming at V came to 5 bases and at J to 3 bases, leaving 5 bases not matched to a gene. The CDR3 DNA sequence: TGCAGTGCTTCCGGGACAGGGTACTACGAGCAGTACTTC. Protein sequence: CSASGTGYYEQYF.

The sample holds many counts of this clonotype. The J gene is TRBJ2-3, the V gene TRBV20-1, with a weak D call TRBD1 (5 bases). V lost 5 bases and J 0 bases, leaving 15 bases between the germline ends. The CDR3 loop spans 15 amino acids. Germline CDR1 reads DFQATT; CDR2 reads SNEGSKA (reference sequence). CDR3: CSADRTQTSTDTQYF. CDR3 bases: TGCAGTGCTGATCGGACACAGACTAGCACAGATACGCAGTATTTT.

This clonotype came up a few times. V is TRBV6-1 and J is TRBJ2-3, with a possible D match to TRBD1 (5 bases). The CDR3 consists of 14 residues. The germline V gene has CDR1 MNHNS and CDR2 SASEGT. V lost 3 bases and J 1 base, leaving 8 bases between the germline ends. CDR3 sequence: CASSDWTRTDTQYF. The CDR3 DNA reads TGTGCCAGCAGTGATTGGACACGCACAGATACGCAGTATTTT.

This clonotype was seen a few times. V is TRBV12-3 or TRBV12-4 and J is TRBJ2-1; TRBD2 matches at 7 bases. The CDR3 is made up of 15 amino acids. Trimming at V came to 3 bases and at J to 7 bases, leaving 9 bases not matched to a gene. In DNA, the CDR3 is TGTGCCAGCAGTTTTGGGGGGGAGCGGGGAAATGAGCAGTTCTTC. Its protein product is CASSFGGERGNEQFF.

This clonotype was picked up many times. The rearrangement links TRBV20-1 to TRBJ1-3, with 8 nucleotides matching TRBD1. The J segment lost 2 bases and the V segment lost 5 bases, leaving 2 bases of the junction unmatched. The CDR3 loop spans 13 amino acids. The germline gives CDR1 DFQATT, CDR2 SNEGSKA (reference sequence). CDR3 coding DNA: TGCAGTGCTCCACAGGGGGCTGGAAACACCATATATTTT. Translated, it gives CSAPQGAGNTIYF.

This clonotype showed up just a few times. The rearrangement joins TRBV3-1 to TRBJ1-5; D is unclear. V shed 1 base and J shed 4 bases, with 8 bases lying between them. CDR3 length: 14 residues. Germline loops: CDR1 LGHDT, CDR2 YNNKEL (reference sequence). CDR3 DNA sequence: TGTGCCAGCAGCCAAGGGACGCTTAATCAGCCCCAGCATTTT. Its protein product is CASSQGTLNQPQHF. The variable domain in full, with the rest retrieved from reference TRBV3-1 and TRBJ1-5, is DTAVSQTPKYLVTQMGNDKSIKCEQNLGHDTMYWYKQDSKKFLKIMFSYNNKELIINETVPNRFSPKSPDKAHLNLHINSLELGDSAVYFCASSQGTLNQPQHFGDGTRLSIL.

The V call is TRBV28, the J call TRBJ2-3; 7 nucleotides agree with TRBD1. Per the germline V gene, CDR1 is MDHEN and CDR2 is SYDVKM. V lost 3 bases to trimming and J lost 2 bases; unmatched junction nucleotides: 2. The CDR3 consists of 14 residues. The CDR3 region is CASSLGQPTDTQYF. As DNA, the CDR3 is TGTGCCAGCAGTTTGGGACAGCCCACAGATACGCAGTATTTT.

This clonotype was detected only a few times. The CDR3 reads CASSPDSPATNEKLFF. The CDR3 DNA follows: TGTGCCAGCAGCCCCGACAGTCCCGCAACTAATGAAAAACTGTTTTTT. The chain combines TRBV7-8 with TRBJ1-4, with D possibly being TRBD1 (5 bases). This CDR3 spans 16 amino acids. The V gene's germline CDR1 is SGHVS and CDR2 FQNEAQ. The germline V and J ends were trimmed by 5 bases and 0 bases, with 13 bases remaining between them.

The table lists this clonotype with a few counts. The chain carries TRBV5-4 and TRBJ1-2, with 12 positions matching TRBD1. V lost 5 bases and J lost 4; bases outside the gene matches: 6. This CDR3 spans 15 amino acids. Germline CDR1 SGHNT, CDR2 YYREEE (reference sequence). The CDR3, as DNA: TGTGCCAGCAGACGGGGGACAGGGGGCCCCTATGGCTACACCTTC. This sequence encodes CASRRGTGGPYGYTF.

This clonotype was seen a handful of times. This chain uses TRBV19 with TRBJ1-2; possible D gene TRBD1, 6 bases. The ends were cut back, 9 bases at V and 8 bases at J, with 28 bases in the middle. Germline V CDR1 and CDR2: LNHDA, SQIVND (reference sequence). The CDR3 has 16 amino acids. Here the CDR3 DNA reads TGTGCCAGCTACCGCGGCTTGGGGGGCAACTCAGGAGGCTACACCTTC. Protein sequence: CASYRGLGGNSGGYTF.

This clonotype was observed a few times. This rearrangement joins TRBV10-3 to TRBJ2-3; 8 bases align to TRBD2. J was trimmed by 2 bases and V by 5 bases; bases with no gene match: 3. The CDR3 length is 14 residues. CDR1 and CDR2 (germline): ENHRY, SYGVKD. CDR3 nucleotide sequence: TGTGCCATCAGTAAGGGACTAGACACAGATACGCAGTATTTT. Protein: CAISKGLDTDTQYF.